This is a list of T cell receptor beta chains from one sample in a study of T-cell reconstitution after alpha-beta-depleted transplantation in children. TCRdb ran MiXCR on the PCR reads and lists one entry per CDR3 protein. The data show some 300,000 distinct CDR3 sequences, with around 7.1% seen just once and 8.5% to 9.5% held by the top ten. Sequencing used peripheral blood, obtained 360 days after TCRalphabeta/CD19-depleted stem cell transplant. The receptors were gathered from a female patient between 2 and 15 years old who had a stem cell transplant for Fanconi anemia, so the T cells may come from the graft donor. Each CDR3 is given with its conserved first and last residue. D genes are given only for firm matches. The size field is filled for only some rows; it gives once, few, many or a size class.

V gene	J gene	D gene	clone size	CDR3 DNA	CDR3 protein
TRBV3-1	TRBJ1-4	-	few	TGTGCCAGCAGCCAAATCCCGCGGAGCACTAATGAAAAACTGTTTTTT	CASSQIPRSTNEKLFF
TRBV4-1	TRBJ2-5	-	many	TGCGCCAGCAGCCAAGAGGGGGAGACCCAGTACTTC	CASSQEGETQYF
TRBV6-1	TRBJ1-1	-	few	TGTGCCAGCATCCTAGGGGGGGGGAACACTGAAGCTTTCTTT	CASILGGGNTEAFF
TRBV10-3	TRBJ2-7	TRBD1	many	TGTGCCGCCGAGGGCTACGGGACAGGGGAATGGGAGCAGTACTTC	CAAEGYGTGEWEQYF
TRBV9	TRBJ2-7	-	many	TGTGCCAGCAGCGTAGACCCCTCCCCATGGAGGGAGCAGTACTTC	CASSVDPSPWREQYF
TRBV10-2	TRBJ2-3	TRBD2	-	TGCGCCAGCAGTCTCAGGGAGGGAGATACGCAGTATTTT	CASSLREGDTQYF
TRBV5-1	TRBJ2-6	TRBD1	many	TGCGCCAGCAGCTCAAATCCGGGACAGTCCTCTGGGGCCAACGTCCTGACTTTC	CASSSNPGQSSGANVLTF
TRBV20-1	TRBJ2-5	-	many	TGCAGTGCTCCCCCGAGGTTAGGGGGCCAAGAGACCCAGTACTTC	CSAPPRLGGQETQYF
TRBV9	TRBJ1-1	-	many	TGTGCCAGCAGCGTAGTAGGCACCCAGAACACTGAAGCTTTCTTT	CASSVVGTQNTEAFF
TRBV19	TRBJ2-3	-	-	TGTGCCAGTAGTATACTCCAGGGACATAGCACAGATACGCAGTATTTT	CASSILQGHSTDTQYF
TRBV5-1	TRBJ2-5	-	few	TGCGCCAGCAGCTCGACGCCCCAAGAGACCCAGTACTTC	CASSSTPQETQYF
TRBV27	TRBJ1-5	-	few	TGTGCCAGCAGACCCATGTGGGCCTCTGGAAGCAATCAGCCCCAGCATTTT	CASRPMWASGSNQPQHF
TRBV3-1	TRBJ2-2	TRBD2	-	TGTGCCAGCAGCCAGGGGCTAGCGGCGAACACCGGGGAGCTGTTTTTT	CASSQGLAANTGELFF
TRBV6-1	TRBJ1-6	-	-	TGTGCCAGCAGTGAACTATCGGGTAATTCACCCCTCCACTTT	CASSELSGNSPLHF
TRBV20-1	TRBJ1-1	-	many	TGCAGTGCTCTGCTGTTCCTACAGGAGCACACTGAAGCTTTCTTT	CSALLFLQEHTEAFF
TRBV6-2/TRBV6-3	TRBJ1-5	-	many	TGTGCCAGCAGCCGGGGGGTGGATCAGCCCCAGCATTTT	CASSRGVDQPQHF
TRBV4-3	TRBJ1-2	-	many	TGCGCCAGCAGCCAAGAGTCCCCAGGGTCCTATAACTATGGCTACACCTTC	CASSQESPGSYNYGYTF
TRBV6-5	TRBJ2-7	-	many	TGTGCCAGCAGTTACCGGGCGGGGTGGTACGAGCAGTACTTC	CASSYRAGWYEQYF
TRBV7-7	TRBJ2-1	TRBD1	-	TGTGCCAGCAGTCCGTACAGGGGTGGGAATGAGCAGTTCTTC	CASSPYRGGNEQFF
TRBV12-3/TRBV12-4	TRBJ2-7	TRBD2	many	TGTGCCAGCAGTTTCACTAGCGGGATCGTCTCCTACGAGCAGTACTTC	CASSFTSGIVSYEQYF
TRBV27	TRBJ2-5	TRBD1	few	TGTGCCAGCAGTCGTGACAGGGCCCGGTTGACCCAGTACTTC	CASSRDRARLTQYF
TRBV7-8	TRBJ1-5	-	many	TGTGCCAGCAGCTTAGATTCTAGGGGCCCCAATCAGCCCCAGCATTTT	CASSLDSRGPNQPQHF
TRBV7-3	TRBJ1-1	-	many	TGTGCCAGCAGCTTAGCGGGACGGACAGATGAAGCTTTCTTT	CASSLAGRTDEAFF
TRBV7-9	TRBJ2-1	-	-	TGTGCCAGCGATTCCTACAATGAGCAGTTCTTC	CASDSYNEQFF
TRBV20-1	TRBJ2-1	-	many	TGCAGTGCTAGAGTCTTTACCTACAATGAGCAGTTCTTC	CSARVFTYNEQFF
TRBV7-2	TRBJ2-7	-	many	TGTGCCAGCAGCTACGAGGGCAGGGCGGTTAAGTACTTC	CASSYEGRAVKYF
TRBV7-2	TRBJ1-5	TRBD1	many	TGTGCCAGCAGCTTTACAGGGGATCAGCCCCAGCATTTT	CASSFTGDQPQHF
TRBV28	TRBJ1-1	-	many	TGTGCCAGCACTGAGCTCATGGGGATAGGATTCAACACTGAAGCTTTCTTT	CASTELMGIGFNTEAFF
TRBV20-1	TRBJ1-2	-	many	TGCAGTGCTAGAAAGGGACCTACTAACTATGGCTACACCTTC	CSARKGPTNYGYTF
TRBV5-5	TRBJ1-3	-	-	TGTGCCAGCAGCCCAGGTGGAAACACCATATATTTT	CASSPGGNTIYF
TRBV10-3	TRBJ2-2	TRBD1	many	TGTGCCATCAAGGGACAGAGCACCGGGGAGCTGTTTTTT	CAIKGQSTGELFF
TRBV24-1	TRBJ2-7	TRBD1	few	TGTGCCACCATAGTGAGGGGACAGGAGTACTACGAGCAGTACTTC	CATIVRGQEYYEQYF
TRBV5-1	TRBJ1-2	-	few	TGCGCCAGCAGCTTGGCCGATCAGGGGCCCACCAGGGGCTACACCTTC	CASSLADQGPTRGYTF
TRBV7-2	TRBJ2-3	-	-	TGTGCCAGCAGCCTGGCCGGACCGGGTACGCAGTATTTT	CASSLAGPGTQYF
TRBV5-1	TRBJ2-1	TRBD2	few	TGCGCCAGCAGCTCCTTAGGGGAGCGGGGGACCTCCTACAATGAGCAGTTCTTC	CASSSLGERGTSYNEQFF
TRBV7-8	TRBJ2-7	-	many	TGTGCCAGCAGCTTAGCCTGGTACGAGCAGTACTTC	CASSLAWYEQYF
TRBV13	TRBJ2-3	-	many	TGTGCCAGCAGCTGGAGTCTGGGGGCGAGTTGGACAGATACGCAGTATTTT	CASSWSLGASWTDTQYF
TRBV6-2/TRBV6-3	TRBJ2-1	TRBD2	-	TGTGCCAGCAGTAAACTAGCGGGGGCAAAATACTCCTACAATGAGCAGTTCTTC	CASSKLAGAKYSYNEQFF
TRBV5-5	TRBJ2-1	-	few	TGTGCCAGCAGCGTCGCCGTATGGGGGAATGAGCAGTTCTTC	CASSVAVWGNEQFF
TRBV6-2/TRBV6-3	TRBJ1-3	-	many	TGTGCCAGCAGTTACGCCGGGACTCCGGGAAACACCATATATTTT	CASSYAGTPGNTIYF
TRBV20-1	TRBJ2-1	TRBD2	many	TGCAGTGCTAGGAGCGGGGGGAGCTCCTACAATGAGCAGTTCTTC	CSARSGGSSYNEQFF
TRBV4-3	TRBJ2-3	TRBD2	many	TGCGCCAGCAGCGAAGGGGTAGCGGGGAGTTTGATAGATACGCAGTATTTT	CASSEGVAGSLIDTQYF
TRBV5-1	TRBJ2-5	-	few	TGCGCCAGCAGCTTGGGGTTGGTACTGGTAAAAGAGACCCAGTACTTC	CASSLGLVLVKETQYF
TRBV18	TRBJ2-3	-	-	TGTGCCAGCTCACCAAAACGCGTTTCTAGCACAGATACGCAGTATTTT	CASSPKRVSSTDTQYF
TRBV10-3	TRBJ2-7	TRBD1	few	TGTGCCATCGGGAGGTTGGGGACAGGTCTTAACGAGCAGTACTTC	CAIGRLGTGLNEQYF
TRBV5-5	TRBJ1-1	-	many	TGTGCCAGCAGCTTGGGACAGGCTGGTGGTGAAGCTTTCTTT	CASSLGQAGGEAFF
TRBV9	TRBJ1-2	-	few	TGTGCCAGCAGCCCGCAGGTGAACTATGGCTACACCTTC	CASSPQVNYGYTF
TRBV29-1	TRBJ2-3	-	many	TGCAGCGTTGAAGATCGTTTGCGGGGCCCCACAGATACGCAGTATTTT	CSVEDRLRGPTDTQYF
TRBV12-3/TRBV12-4	TRBJ2-6	-	many	TGTGCCAGCAGTTTGGGTACAGGCAGCTCTGGGGCCAACGTCCTGACTTTC	CASSLGTGSSGANVLTF
TRBV3-1	TRBJ1-2	-	-	TGTGCCAGCAGCCAAGACCCGGGAATCTATGGCTACACCTTC	CASSQDPGIYGYTF